Described below is a single T cell receptor beta chain sequence and its context. This sample was included in a study of blood T cell repertoires in COVID-19. Study-wide context: Sources were T cells, B-cell-depleted T cells, or PBMCs; the material itself was cDNA or gDNA.

Only in-frame clones appear in the TCRdb table, and some are missing; sequencing was by immunoSEQ multiplex PCR. The sample includes roughly 200,000 clones, approximately 83% of them seen just once. V lost 5 bases and J 4 bases, leaving 15 bases between the germline ends. Per the germline V gene, CDR1 is MNHEY and CDR2 is SVGAGI. CDR3 length equals 15 residues. This sequence joins TRBV6-5 and TRBJ1-5, with a weak D call TRBD1 (6 bases). The sequencing sample was made of peripheral blood. This sequence was found in a man aged 60-69 years with acute or convalescent COVID-19. The DNA of the CDR3 is TGTGCCAGCAGTCCCCGGGGAGGGGGTAATCAGCCCCAGCATTTT. It encodes CASSPRGGGNQPQHF.